Following are 9 T cell receptor beta chains from one sample sequenced in a study of tumor-infiltrating lymphocytes in primary liver carcinoma. Out of unsorted whole blood came the blood RNA, and germline DNA was extracted as well. The investigators made TCR beta cDNA from roughly 0.45 ug total RNA, using a constant-region primer. Three rounds of nested multiplex PCR with slightly modified ARM-PCR produced TCR beta libraries. Each of the first two PCR rounds ran approximately 11 cycles with TRBV1-TRBV30 forward and C-beta reverse primers. TCRdb re-called the multiplex PCR reads with MiXCR, one entry per CDR3 protein. The repertoire has nearly 200,000 distinct CDR3 sequences, about 61% of them found once; the top ten carry around 7.1%. Sequenced input: peripheral blood. Every receptor here comes from a woman in her sixties or seventies with primary liver carcinoma and hepatitis B virus infection.

The J gene is TRBJ2-5, the V gene TRBV7-9; D ambiguous. CDR3 length: 15 amino acids. Germline assignment: CDR1 SEHNR and CDR2 FQNEAQ (reference sequence). V lost 4 bases to trimming and J lost 1 base, with 13 bases between them. CDR3: CASSYSSDTQETQYF. CDR3 coding DNA: TGTGCCAGCAGCTATTCATCGGATACCCAAGAGACCCAGTACTTC. Based on the CDR3 plus reference TRBV7-9 and TRBJ2-5, the full variable domain is DTGVSQNPRHKITKRGQNVTFRCDPISEHNRLYWYRQTLGQGPEFLTYFQNEAQLEKSRLLSDRFSAERPKGSFSTLEIQRTEQGDSAMYLCASSYSSDTQETQYFGPGTRLLVL.

Concerning this clonotype itself: The junction and the germline gene differ at one end; a read error may be behind it. The V and J genes are TRBV9 and TRBJ2-7, with TRBD1 identical over 9 bases. CDR3 length: 15 amino acids. Per germline, CDR1 SGDLS and CDR2 YYNGEE. CDR3 sequence (DNA): TGTGCCAGCAGCAAGCAGGGACAGGGTTCCTACGAGCAGTGCTTC. Its translation: CASSKQGQGSYEQCF.

As regards this clonotype: With a much larger clone just one base away, this may be a read error. V is TRBV4-1 and J is TRBJ1-3; D gene uncertain. The CDR3 spans 15 residues. The V and J ends lost 10 bases and 0 bases respectively, with 16 bases between them. Germline V gives CDR1 MGHRA, CDR2 YSYEKL. The CDR3 DNA follows: TGCGCCACACGGTACAGCTCTAACTCTGGAAACACCATATATTTT. This codes for CATRYSSNSGNTIYF.

The rearrangement joins TRBV28 to TRBJ2-4; D possibly corresponds to TRBD2 (6 bases). This CDR3 is 18 amino acids long. V lost 3 bases to trimming and J lost 1 base, with 19 bases between them. The germline V gene has CDR1 MDHEN and CDR2 SYDVKM. The CDR3 is CASSFFPSNREAKNIQYF. The CDR3 nucleotides read TGTGCCAGCAGTTTCTTCCCCTCGAATCGGGAGGCCAAAAACATTCAGTACTTC.

As concerns this clonotype: A junction end diverges from the germline sequence, so it may reflect a read error. The chain is built from TRBV6-6 and TRBJ2-2; D uncertain. CDR1 is MNHNY and CDR2 is SVGAGI in the germline V gene (reference sequence). There are 14 residues in the CDR3. This chain's CDR3 is CAIKPSANSGELFF. The CDR3 DNA reads TGTGCCATTAAACCTAGTGCAAACAGCGGGGAGCTGTTTTTT.

Comments on this clonotype: The CDR3 does not close with the conserved phenylalanine or tryptophan, likely indicating a read error. The rearrangement uses TRBV11-2 and TRBJ1-4; D not resolved. Per the germline V gene, CDR1 is SGHAT and CDR2 is FQNNGV. The CDR3 is 13 residues long. The CDR3 sequence is CASSLDLREKLFL. CDR3 nucleotide sequence: TGCGCCAGCAGCTTAGATCTTCGGGAAAAACTGTTTCTT.

Concerning this clonotype: Given a much more abundant clone one base away, this may be a read error. The J gene is TRBJ2-5, the V gene TRBV4-1; D is perhaps TRBD2 (6 bases). Germline CDR1 reads MGHRA; CDR2 reads YSYEKL. The CDR3 loop spans 16 amino acids. The CDR3 DNA reads TGTGCCAGCAGCCCCCGAGGAGGGCGGGCCCAAGAGACCGAGTACTTC. It codes for CASSPRGGRAQETEYF.

Comment on this clonotype: Mismatch with germline at one junction end may stem from a read error. This chain connects TRBV18 to TRBJ2-2; 8 bases align to TRBD1. Germline CDR1 and CDR2: KGHSH and LQKENI. The CDR3 spans 15 residues. CDR3 loop: CASSSGQGSTGELSF. Here the CDR3 DNA reads TGTGCCAGCTCATCCGGACAGGGAAGTACCGGGGAGCTGTCTTTT.

A remark on this clonotype: One junction end does not reproduce the germline sequence, and a read error may be involved. The chain is built from TRBV10-2 and TRBJ2-3, with 12 nucleotides matching TRBD2. CDR1 is WSHSY and CDR2 is SAAADI in the germline V gene. The CDR3 has 15 residues. CDR3 sequence reads: CASSQTSGSTDTRYF. DNA for the CDR3: TGCGCCAGCAGTCAGACTAGCGGGAGTACAGATACGCGGTATTTT.